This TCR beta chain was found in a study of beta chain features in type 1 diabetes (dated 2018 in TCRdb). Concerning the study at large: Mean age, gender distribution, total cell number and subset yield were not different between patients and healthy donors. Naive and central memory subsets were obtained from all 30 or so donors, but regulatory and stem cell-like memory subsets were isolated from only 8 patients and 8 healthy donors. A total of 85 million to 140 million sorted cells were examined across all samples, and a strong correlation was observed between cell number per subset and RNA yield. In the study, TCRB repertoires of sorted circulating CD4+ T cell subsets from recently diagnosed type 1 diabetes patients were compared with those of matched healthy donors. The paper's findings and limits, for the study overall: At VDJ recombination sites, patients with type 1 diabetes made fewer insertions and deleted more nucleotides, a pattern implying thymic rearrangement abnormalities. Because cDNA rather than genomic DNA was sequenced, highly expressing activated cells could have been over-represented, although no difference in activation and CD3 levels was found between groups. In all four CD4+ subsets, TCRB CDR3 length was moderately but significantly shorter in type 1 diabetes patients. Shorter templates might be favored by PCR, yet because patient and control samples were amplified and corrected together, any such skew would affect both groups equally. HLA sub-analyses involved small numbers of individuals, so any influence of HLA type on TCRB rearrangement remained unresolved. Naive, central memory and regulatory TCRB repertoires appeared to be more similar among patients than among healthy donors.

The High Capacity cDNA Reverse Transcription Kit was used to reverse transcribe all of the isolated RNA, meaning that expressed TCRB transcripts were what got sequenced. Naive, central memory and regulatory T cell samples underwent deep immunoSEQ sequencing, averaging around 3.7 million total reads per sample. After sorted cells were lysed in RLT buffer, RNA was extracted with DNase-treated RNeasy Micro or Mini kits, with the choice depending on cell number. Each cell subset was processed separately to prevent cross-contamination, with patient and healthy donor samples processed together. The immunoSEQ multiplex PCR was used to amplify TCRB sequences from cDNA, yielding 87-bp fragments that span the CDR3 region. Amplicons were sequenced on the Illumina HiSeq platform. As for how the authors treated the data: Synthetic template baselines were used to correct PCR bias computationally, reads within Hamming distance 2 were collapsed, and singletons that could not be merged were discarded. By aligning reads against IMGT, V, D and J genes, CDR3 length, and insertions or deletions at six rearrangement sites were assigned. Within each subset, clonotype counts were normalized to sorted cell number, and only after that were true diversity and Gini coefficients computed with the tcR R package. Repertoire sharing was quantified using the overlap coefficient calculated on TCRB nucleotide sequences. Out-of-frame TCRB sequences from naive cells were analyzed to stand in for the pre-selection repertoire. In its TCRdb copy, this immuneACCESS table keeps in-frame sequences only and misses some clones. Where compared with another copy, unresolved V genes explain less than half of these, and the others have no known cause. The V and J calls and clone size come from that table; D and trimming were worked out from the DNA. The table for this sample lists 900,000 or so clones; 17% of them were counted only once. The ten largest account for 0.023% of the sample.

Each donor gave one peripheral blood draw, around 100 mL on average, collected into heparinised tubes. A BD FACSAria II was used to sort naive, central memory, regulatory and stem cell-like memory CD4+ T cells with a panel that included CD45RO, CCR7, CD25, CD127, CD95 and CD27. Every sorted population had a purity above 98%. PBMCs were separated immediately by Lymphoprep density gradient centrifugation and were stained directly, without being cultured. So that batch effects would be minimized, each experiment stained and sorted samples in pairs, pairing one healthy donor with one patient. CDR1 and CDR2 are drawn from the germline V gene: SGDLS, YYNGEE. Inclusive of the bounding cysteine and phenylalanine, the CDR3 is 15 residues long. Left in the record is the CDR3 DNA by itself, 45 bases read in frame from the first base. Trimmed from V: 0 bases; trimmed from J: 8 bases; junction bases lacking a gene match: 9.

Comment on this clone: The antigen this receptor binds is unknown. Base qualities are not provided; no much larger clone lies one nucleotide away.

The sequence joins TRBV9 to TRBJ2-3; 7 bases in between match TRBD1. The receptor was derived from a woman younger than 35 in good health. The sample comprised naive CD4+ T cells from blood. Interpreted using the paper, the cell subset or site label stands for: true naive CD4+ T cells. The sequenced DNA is TGTGCCAGCAGCGTAGACGACAGGGTCCGGGTTACGCAGTATTTT. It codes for CASSVDDRVRVTQYF. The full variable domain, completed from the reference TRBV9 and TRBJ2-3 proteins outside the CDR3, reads DSGVTQTPKHLITATGQRVTLRCSPRSGDLSVYWYQQSLDQGLQFLIQYYNGEERAKGNILERFSAQQFPDLHSELNLSSLELGDSALYFCASSVDDRVRVTQYFGPGTRLTVL.